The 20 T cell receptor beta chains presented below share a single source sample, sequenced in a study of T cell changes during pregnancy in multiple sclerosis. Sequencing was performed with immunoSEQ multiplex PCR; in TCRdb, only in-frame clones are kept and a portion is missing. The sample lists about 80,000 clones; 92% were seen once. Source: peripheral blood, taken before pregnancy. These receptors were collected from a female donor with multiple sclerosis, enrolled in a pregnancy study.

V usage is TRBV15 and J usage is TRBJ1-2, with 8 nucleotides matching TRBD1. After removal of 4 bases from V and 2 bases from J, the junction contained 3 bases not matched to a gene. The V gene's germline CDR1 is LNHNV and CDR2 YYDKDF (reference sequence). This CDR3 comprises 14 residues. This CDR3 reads CATSTRQGNYGYTF. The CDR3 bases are TGTGCCACCAGCACCAGACAGGGGAACTATGGCTACACCTTC.

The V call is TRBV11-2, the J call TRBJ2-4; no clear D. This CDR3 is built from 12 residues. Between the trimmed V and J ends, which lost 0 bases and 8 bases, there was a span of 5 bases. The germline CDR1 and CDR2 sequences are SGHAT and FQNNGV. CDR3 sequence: CASSLDEDIQYF. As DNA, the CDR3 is TGTGCCAGCAGCTTAGATGAGGACATTCAGTACTTC.

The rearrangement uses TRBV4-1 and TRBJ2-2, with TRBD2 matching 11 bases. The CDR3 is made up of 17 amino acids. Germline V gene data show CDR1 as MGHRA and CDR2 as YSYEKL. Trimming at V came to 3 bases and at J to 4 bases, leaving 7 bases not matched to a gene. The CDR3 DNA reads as TGCGCCAGCAGCCACCACCTGACTAGCGGGATCACCGGGGAGCTGTTTTTT. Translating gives CASSHHLTSGITGELFF.

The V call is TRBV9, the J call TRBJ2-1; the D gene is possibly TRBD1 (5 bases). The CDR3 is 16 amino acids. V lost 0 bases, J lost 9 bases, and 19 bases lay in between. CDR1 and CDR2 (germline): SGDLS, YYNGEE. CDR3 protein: CASSVAVRERYGEQFF. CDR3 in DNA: TGTGCCAGCAGCGTAGCTGTCAGGGAAAGATACGGTGAGCAGTTCTTC.

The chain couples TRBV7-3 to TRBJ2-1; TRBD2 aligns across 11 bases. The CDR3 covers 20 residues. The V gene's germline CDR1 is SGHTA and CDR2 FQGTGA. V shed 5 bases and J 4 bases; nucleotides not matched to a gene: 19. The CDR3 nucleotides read TGTGCCAGCAGCAAAATGGGGACTAGCGGCCTGGGGGGGGGATACAATGAGCAGTTCTTC. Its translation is CASSKMGTSGLGGGYNEQFF. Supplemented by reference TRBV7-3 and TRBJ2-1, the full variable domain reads GAGVSQTPSNKVTEKGKYVELRCDPISGHTALYWYRQSLGQGPEFLIYFQGTGAADDSGLPNDRFFAVRPEGSVSTLKIQRTERGDSAVYLCASSKMGTSGLGGGYNEQFFGPGTRLTVL.

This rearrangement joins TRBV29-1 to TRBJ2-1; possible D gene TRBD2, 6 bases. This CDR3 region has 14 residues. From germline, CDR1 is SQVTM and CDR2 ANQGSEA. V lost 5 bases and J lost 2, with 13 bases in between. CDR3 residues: CSVRAGGPYNEQFF. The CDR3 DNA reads TGCAGCGTTAGGGCCGGGGGACCCTACAATGAGCAGTTCTTC.

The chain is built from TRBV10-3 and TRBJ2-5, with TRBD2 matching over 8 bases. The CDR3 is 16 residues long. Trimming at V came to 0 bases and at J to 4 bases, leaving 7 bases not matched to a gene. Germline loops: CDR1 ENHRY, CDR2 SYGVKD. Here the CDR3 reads CAISESVAAGVETQYF. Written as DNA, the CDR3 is TGTGCCATCAGTGAGTCGGTCGCAGCGGGAGTAGAGACCCAGTACTTC.

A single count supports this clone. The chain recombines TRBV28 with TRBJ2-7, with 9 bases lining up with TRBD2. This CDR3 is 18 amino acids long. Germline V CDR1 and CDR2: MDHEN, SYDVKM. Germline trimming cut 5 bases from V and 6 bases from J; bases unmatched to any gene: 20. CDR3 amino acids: CASSPMTSGRPGGFEQYF. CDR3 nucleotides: TGTGCCAGCAGTCCCATGACGAGCGGGAGGCCCGGCGGCTTCGAGCAGTACTTC.

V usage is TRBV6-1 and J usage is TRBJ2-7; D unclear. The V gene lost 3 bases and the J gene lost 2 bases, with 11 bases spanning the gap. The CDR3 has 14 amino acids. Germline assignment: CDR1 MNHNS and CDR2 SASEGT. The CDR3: CASSDLAYTYEQYF. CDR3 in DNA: TGTGCCAGCAGTGATCTGGCTTATACCTACGAGCAGTACTTC.

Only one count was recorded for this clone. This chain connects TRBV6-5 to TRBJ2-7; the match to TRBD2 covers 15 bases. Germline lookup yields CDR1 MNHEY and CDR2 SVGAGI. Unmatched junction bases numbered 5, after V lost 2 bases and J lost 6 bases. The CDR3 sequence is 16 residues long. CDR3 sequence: CASSYRTSGRAREQYF. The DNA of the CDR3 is TGTGCCAGCAGTTACCGGACTAGCGGGAGGGCCCGCGAGCAGTACTTC.

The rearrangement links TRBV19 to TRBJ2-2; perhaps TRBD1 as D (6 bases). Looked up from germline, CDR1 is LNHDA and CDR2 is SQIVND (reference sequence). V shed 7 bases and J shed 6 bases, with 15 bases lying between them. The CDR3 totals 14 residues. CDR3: CASNPGHSSGELFF. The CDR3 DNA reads TGTGCCAGTAATCCGGGACATTCCTCCGGGGAGCTGTTTTTT.

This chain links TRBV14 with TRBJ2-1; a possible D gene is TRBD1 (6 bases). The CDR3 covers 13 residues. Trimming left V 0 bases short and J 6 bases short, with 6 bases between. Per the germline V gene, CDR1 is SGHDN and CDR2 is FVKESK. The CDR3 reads CASSQDRGNEQFF. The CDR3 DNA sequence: TGTGCCAGCAGCCAAGACAGGGGCAATGAGCAGTTCTTC.

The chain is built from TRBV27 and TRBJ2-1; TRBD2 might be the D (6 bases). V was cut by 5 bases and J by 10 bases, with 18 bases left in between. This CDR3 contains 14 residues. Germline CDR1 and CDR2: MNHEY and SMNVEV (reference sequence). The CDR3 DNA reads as TGTGCCAGCAGTCCCACGGGACTCTCAGGAGAGCAGTTCTTC. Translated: CASSPTGLSGEQFF.

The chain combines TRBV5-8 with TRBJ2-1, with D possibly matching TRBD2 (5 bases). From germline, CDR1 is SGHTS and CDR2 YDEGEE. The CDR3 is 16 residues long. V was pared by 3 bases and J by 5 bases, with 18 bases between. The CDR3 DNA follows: TGTGCCAGCAGCTCCACACTGAGCGGCAGCCACAATGAGCAGTTCTTC. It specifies CASSSTLSGSHNEQFF.

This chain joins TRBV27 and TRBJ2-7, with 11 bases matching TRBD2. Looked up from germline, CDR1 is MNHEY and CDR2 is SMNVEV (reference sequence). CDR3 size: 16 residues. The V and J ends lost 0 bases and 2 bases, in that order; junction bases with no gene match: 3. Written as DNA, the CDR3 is TGTGCCAGCAGTTTATCCCCTAGCGGGAGGACCTACGAGCAGTACTTC. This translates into CASSLSPSGRTYEQYF.

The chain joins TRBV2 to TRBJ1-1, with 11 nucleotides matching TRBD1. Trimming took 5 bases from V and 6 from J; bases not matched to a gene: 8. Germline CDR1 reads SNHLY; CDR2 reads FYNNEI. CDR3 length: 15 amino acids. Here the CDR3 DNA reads TGTGCCAGCAGTTACAGGACAGGGGGCAATTCTGAAGCTTTCTTT. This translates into CASSYRTGGNSEAFF.

The CDR3 protein is CASGKGESTEAFF. Here the CDR3 DNA reads TGTGCCTCGGGAAAGGGGGAATCCACTGAAGCTTTCTTT. The chain has TRBV7-9 and TRBJ1-1; TRBD1 is a possible D gene (6 bases). Trimming shortened V by 11 bases and J by 4 bases, and 17 bases separated the two germline ends. This CDR3 spans 13 amino acids. Germline CDR1 and CDR2: SEHNR and FQNEAQ (reference sequence).

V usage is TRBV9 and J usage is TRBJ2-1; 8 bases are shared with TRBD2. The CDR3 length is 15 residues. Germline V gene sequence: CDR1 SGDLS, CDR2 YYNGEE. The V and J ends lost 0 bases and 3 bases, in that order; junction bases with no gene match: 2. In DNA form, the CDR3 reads TGTGCCAGCAGCGTAGCAGCGGGAGACTACAATGAGCAGTTCTTC. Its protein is CASSVAAGDYNEQFF. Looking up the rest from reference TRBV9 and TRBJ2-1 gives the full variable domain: DSGVTQTPKHLITATGQRVTLRCSPRSGDLSVYWYQQSLDQGLQFLIQYYNGEERAKGNILERFSAQQFPDLHSELNLSSLELGDSALYFCASSVAAGDYNEQFFGPGTRLTVL.

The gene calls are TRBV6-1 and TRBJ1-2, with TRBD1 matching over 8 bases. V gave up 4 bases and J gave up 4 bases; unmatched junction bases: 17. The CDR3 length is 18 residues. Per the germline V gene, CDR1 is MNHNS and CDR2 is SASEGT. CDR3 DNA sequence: TGTGCCAGCAGTGTACTTCGGTCCCAGGGGGCAATGATCTATGGCTACACCTTC. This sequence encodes CASSVLRSQGAMIYGYTF.

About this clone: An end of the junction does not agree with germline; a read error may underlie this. As DNA, the CDR3 is TGTGCTAGCAGCTTAGGACTAGTCGGGATGGGGAATGAGCAGTTCTTC. Translation: CASSLGLVGMGNEQFF. The genes are TRBV7-7 and TRBJ2-1; TRBD2 agrees at 7 bases. The CDR3 has 16 residues. CDR1 SSHAT and CDR2 FNYEAQ come from the germline V gene (reference sequence).